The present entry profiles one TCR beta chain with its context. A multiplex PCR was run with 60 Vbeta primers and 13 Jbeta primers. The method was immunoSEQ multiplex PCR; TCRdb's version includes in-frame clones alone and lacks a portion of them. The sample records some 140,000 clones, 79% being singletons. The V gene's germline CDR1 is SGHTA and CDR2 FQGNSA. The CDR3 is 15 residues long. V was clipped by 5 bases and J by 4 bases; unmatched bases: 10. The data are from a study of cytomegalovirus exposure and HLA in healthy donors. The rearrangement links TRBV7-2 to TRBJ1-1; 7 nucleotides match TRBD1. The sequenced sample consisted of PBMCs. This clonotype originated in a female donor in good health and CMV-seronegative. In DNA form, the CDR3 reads TGTGCCAGCAGCCTATCGAACAGGGGTAGCACTGAAGCTTTCTTT. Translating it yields CASSLSNRGSTEAFF.